The 3 T cell receptor beta chains below all came from one sample that was sequenced in a study of post-analysis software for immune sequencing data. TCR beta cDNA libraries included unique molecular identifiers. TCRdb re-called the PCR reads with MiXCR, one entry per CDR3 protein. The sample includes 150,000 to 200,000 distinct CDR3 sequences, about 34% of them seen just once. The specimen was blood, collected after autologous hematopoietic stem cell transplantation. These TCRs come from a girl aged 5 to 17 with multiple sclerosis.

This clonotype showed up many times. This rearrangement joins TRBV7-8 to TRBJ2-7, with 9 bases identical to TRBD2. V lost 6 bases to trimming and J lost 7 bases; unmatched junction nucleotides: 7. The CDR3 length is 13 residues. Germline CDR1 and CDR2: SGHVS and FQNEAQ. The CDR3 here is CASRTSGSREQYF. Written as DNA, the CDR3 is TGTGCCAGCAGGACTAGCGGTAGTAGGGAGCAGTACTTC.

The chain carries TRBV12-3 or TRBV12-4 and TRBJ1-2; tentatively, D is TRBD1 (5 bases). Trimming took off 0 bases at V and 8 bases at J, with 13 bases between the two ends. CDR3 length equals 14 residues. CDR3 protein: CASSLALGGGGYTF. The CDR3 coding sequence is TGTGCCAGCAGTTTAGCGCTCGGGGGAGGCGGCTACACCTTC.

The chain combines TRBV7-6 with TRBJ2-7; 9 bases align to TRBD1. From germline, CDR1 is SGHVS and CDR2 FNYEAQ. The CDR3 runs 17 residues. J lost 2 bases, V lost 3 bases, and 11 bases had no gene match. CDR3 nucleotide sequence: TGTGCCAGCAGCTTCCCTCGTACAGGGGGCGACCCCTACGAGCAGTACTTC. This sequence encodes CASSFPRTGGDPYEQYF.